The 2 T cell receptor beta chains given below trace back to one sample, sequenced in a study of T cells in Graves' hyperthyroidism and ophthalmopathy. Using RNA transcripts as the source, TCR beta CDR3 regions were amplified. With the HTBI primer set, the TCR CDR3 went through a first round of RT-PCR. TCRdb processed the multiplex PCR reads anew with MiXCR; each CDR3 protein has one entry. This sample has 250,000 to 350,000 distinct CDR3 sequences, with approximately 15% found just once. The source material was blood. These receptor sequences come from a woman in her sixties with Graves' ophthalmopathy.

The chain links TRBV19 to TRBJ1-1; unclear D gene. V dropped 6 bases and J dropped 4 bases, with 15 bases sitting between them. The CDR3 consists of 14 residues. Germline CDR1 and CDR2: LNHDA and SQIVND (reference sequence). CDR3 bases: TGTGCCAGTAGGACGGCAATTGAATCCACTGAAGCTTTCTTT. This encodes CASRTAIESTEAFF.

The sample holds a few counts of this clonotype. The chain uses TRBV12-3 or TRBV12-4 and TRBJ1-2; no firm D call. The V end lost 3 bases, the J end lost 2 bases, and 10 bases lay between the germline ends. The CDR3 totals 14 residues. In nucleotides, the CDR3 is TGTGCCAGCAGTTTCGGGAGCTCCAACTATGGCTACACCTTC. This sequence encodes CASSFGSSNYGYTF.